These 8 T cell receptor beta chains were all obtained from the same sample, sequenced in a study of neoadjuvant nivolumab and ipilimumab in lung cancer. Measured with immunoSEQ multiplex PCR; TCRdb has only the in-frame clones, and not every one. The sample contains about 8,800 clones, about 80% of which appear only once. Sequenced here: tumor tissue, sampled after neoadjuvant nivolumab, alone or with ipilimumab, at or shortly before surgery. Every receptor here comes from an adult with non-small cell lung cancer.

The rearrangement links TRBV9 to TRBJ2-3; weak D call: TRBD2 (5 bases). The V gene's germline CDR1 is SGDLS and CDR2 YYNGEE. V lost 3 bases and J 0 bases, leaving 14 bases between the germline ends. The CDR3 spans 16 residues. Here the CDR3 reads CASSAGISVSTDTQYF. CDR3 DNA: TGTGCCAGCAGCGCGGGGATTTCAGTTAGCACAGATACGCAGTATTTT.

This clone appeared a single time. The V call is TRBV2, the J call TRBJ2-7; no reliable D call. Trimming stripped 7 bases from V and 0 bases from J, with 10 bases between. Germline V gene lookup returns CDR1 SNHLY and CDR2 FYNNEI. The CDR3 totals 13 residues. Here the CDR3 DNA reads TGTGCCAGCAAACAAACAAGCTCCTACGAGCAGTACTTC. Residues: CASKQTSSYEQYF.

The J gene is TRBJ1-1, the V gene TRBV28, with D unclear. There are 11 residues in the CDR3. V was shortened by 7 bases and J by 6 bases, with 9 bases between the two germline ends. Germline V lookup: CDR1 MDHEN, CDR2 SYDVKM. This chain's CDR3 is CASTYWAEAFF. The CDR3 DNA follows: TGTGCCAGCACCTACTGGGCTGAAGCTTTCTTT.

This rearrangement joins TRBV10-1 to TRBJ2-1; weak D call: TRBD2 (6 bases). This CDR3 region has 13 residues. The germline CDR1 and CDR2 sequences are WNHNN and SYGVQD (reference sequence). V was trimmed by 8 bases and J by 3 bases, leaving 11 bases between them. CDR3 nucleotides: TGCGCCAGCGGGGACTCTAACTACAATGAGCAGTTCTTC. Encoded protein: CASGDSNYNEQFF.

The chain uses TRBV2 and TRBJ2-7; D is perhaps TRBD2 (7 bases). There are 15 residues in the CDR3. The germline CDR1 and CDR2 sequences are SNHLY and FYNNEI. V shed 2 bases and J shed 0 bases, with 11 bases lying between them. In nucleotides, the CDR3 is TGTGCCAGCAGTGAACGGGGAGGGGGCTCCTACGAGCAGTACTTC. Protein: CASSERGGGSYEQYF.

V usage is TRBV5-1 and J usage is TRBJ2-1, with TRBD1 matching over 8 bases. The V gene end was trimmed by 6 bases and the J gene end by 6 bases; junction bases not matched to a gene: 11. Germline assignment: CDR1 SGHRS and CDR2 YFSETQ. The CDR3 consists of 15 residues. The CDR3, as DNA: TGCGCCAGCACCCCGCAGGGGGCAGAGGGCAATGAGCAGTTCTTC. Translated: CASTPQGAEGNEQFF.

There are a few counts of this clone. The gene calls are TRBV15 and TRBJ1-4; 11 bases align to TRBD1. This CDR3 spans 18 amino acids. Germline assignment: CDR1 LNHNV and CDR2 YYDKDF (reference sequence). The ends lost 0 bases at V and 8 bases at J; junction bases unmatched: 11. In nucleotides, the CDR3 is TGTGCCACCAGCAGAGATGGCTATGGCGGGACAGGGGGAGAAAAACTGTTTTTT. Its translation is CATSRDGYGGTGGEKLFF.

The V and J genes are TRBV5-4 and TRBJ1-2, with D uncertain. Germline CDR1 is SGHNT and CDR2 is YYREEE (reference sequence). The ends were cut back, 4 bases at V and 4 bases at J, with 14 bases in the middle. The CDR3 runs 14 residues. The CDR3, as DNA: TGTGCCAGCAGCCCTAGACGGAACAGCTATGGCTACACCTTC. Protein: CASSPRRNSYGYTF.